The 16 T cell receptor beta chains listed next were all sequenced from one sample in a study of neoadjuvant nivolumab and ipilimumab in lung cancer. Here immunoSEQ multiplex PCR was the method, and the copy in TCRdb shows in-frame clones only, minus some. The sample has 40,000 to 60,000 clones, approximately 90% seen once. Source: blood, taken before neoadjuvant nivolumab, alone or with ipilimumab. These receptors all stem from an adult with non-small cell lung cancer. Some clones in this sample may be carry-over from other donors' samples.

The chain uses TRBV6-1 and TRBJ1-2; tentative D call: TRBD1 (6 bases). The CDR3 is 12 residues long. The V and J ends lost 3 bases and 7 bases respectively, with 9 bases between them. Germline V gene lookup returns CDR1 MNHNS and CDR2 SASEGT. CDR3 sequence reads: CASSDGGLGYTF. For the CDR3, the DNA is TGTGCCAGCAGTGACGGGGGCCTTGGCTACACCTTC.

The chain uses TRBV6-6 and TRBJ1-2, with 9 nucleotides matching TRBD1. Germline values: CDR1 MNHNY, CDR2 SVGAGI (reference sequence). This CDR3 is built from 13 residues. Germline trimming cut 6 bases from V and 5 bases from J; bases unmatched to any gene: 4. The CDR3 DNA is TGTGCCAGCAGGGACGGACAGGGGTATGGCTACACCTTC. Its protein is CASRDGQGYGYTF.

The chain carries TRBV4-2 and TRBJ1-2; 8 bases line up with TRBD1. V trimming: 4 bases; J trimming: 5 bases; junction bases outside the gene matches: 12. Germline loops: CDR1 LGHNA, CDR2 YNFKEQ. CDR3 length equals 16 residues. The CDR3 bases are TGTGCCAGCAGCCCGACCTCAGGGGGCTCTGGATATGGCTACACCTTC. This encodes CASSPTSGGSGYGYTF.

The V and J genes are TRBV30 and TRBJ1-1, with D hard to call. Trimming stripped 8 bases from V and 1 base from J, with 11 bases between. This CDR3 has 12 amino acids. Germline CDR1 reads GTSNPN; CDR2 reads SVGIG (reference sequence). CDR3 amino acids: CARRLENTEAFF. The DNA of the CDR3 is TGTGCCCGACGGTTAGAGAACACTGAAGCTTTCTTT.

V gene TRBV9 combines with J gene TRBJ2-1; D not certain. V shed 6 bases and J shed 3 bases, with 16 bases lying between them. The CDR3 is 15 amino acids. Germline values: CDR1 SGDLS, CDR2 YYNGEE. CDR3 protein: CASTRNGRNYNEQFF. CDR3 in DNA: TGTGCCAGCACCCGAAACGGACGGAACTACAATGAGCAGTTCTTC.

This chain connects TRBV6-5 to TRBJ2-7, with D unclear. Trimming stripped 0 bases from V and 1 base from J, with 7 bases between. Germline V gives CDR1 MNHEY, CDR2 SVGAGI. The CDR3 contains 14 residues. This CDR3 is CASSYSYSSYEQYF. The DNA for the CDR3 is TGTGCCAGCAGTTACTCGTACAGTTCCTACGAGCAGTACTTC.

The chain uses TRBV7-2 and TRBJ2-5; D is perhaps TRBD2 (7 bases). V lost 1 base to trimming and J lost 5 bases, with 11 bases between them. Germline CDR1 and CDR2: SGHTA and FQGNSA. CDR3 length: 14 residues. The CDR3 coding sequence is TGTGCCAGCAGCTTAGGCAGGGGAGGGGAGACCCAGTACTTC. Translating it yields CASSLGRGGETQYF. Supplemented by reference TRBV7-2 and TRBJ2-5, the full variable domain reads GAGVSQSPSNKVTEKGKDVELRCDPISGHTALYWYRQSLGQGLEFLIYFQGNSAPDKSGLPSDRFSAERTGGSVSTLTIQRTQQEDSAVYLCASSLGRGGETQYFGPGTRLLVL.

The V gene is TRBV4-2, the J gene TRBJ2-5; D perhaps matches TRBD2 (6 bases). The CDR3 spans 14 residues. The V gene lost 1 base and the J gene lost 4 bases, with 10 bases spanning the gap. CDR1 and CDR2 (germline): LGHNA, YNFKEQ. CDR3 in DNA: TGTGCCAGCAGCCAAGGACTAGACCGAGAGACCCAGTACTTC. As protein: CASSQGLDRETQYF.

The J gene is TRBJ1-5, the V gene TRBV9, with 7 bases aligning to TRBD1. Looked up from germline, CDR1 is SGDLS and CDR2 is YYNGEE. With 1 base clipped from V and 0 bases from J, the junction kept 4 bases outside the gene matches. This CDR3 contains 16 residues. The CDR3 region has the DNA TGTGCCAGCAGCGTACCAAGGACAGGTAGCAATCAGCCCCAGCATTTT. Protein sequence: CASSVPRTGSNQPQHF.

The chain employs TRBV5-1 and TRBJ2-3; 7 bases are a match to TRBD2. The junction had 6 bases not matched to a gene; V was cut back by 0 bases and J by 2 bases. Germline assignment: CDR1 SGHRS and CDR2 YFSETQ. The CDR3 sequence is 16 residues long. CDR3 protein: CASSLAGREPTDTQYF. The CDR3 DNA is TGCGCCAGCAGCTTGGCCGGGCGGGAGCCCACAGATACGCAGTATTTT.

This chain connects TRBV6-1 to TRBJ1-3; no clear D gene. V was clipped by 4 bases and J by 0 bases, with 10 bases between them. The CDR3 sequence is 15 residues long. Per germline, CDR1 MNHNS and CDR2 SASEGT. The DNA for the CDR3 is TGTGCCAGCAGTGTCCAGCGGGGCTCTGGAAACACCATATATTTT. As protein: CASSVQRGSGNTIYF.

The V gene is TRBV6-1, the J gene TRBJ1-5, with D hard to call. Germline V lookup: CDR1 MNHNS, CDR2 SASEGT. Trimming shortened V by 2 bases and J by 3 bases, and 5 bases separated the two germline ends. The CDR3 contains 13 residues. The CDR3 sequence: CASSEKVNQPQHF. CDR3 bases: TGTGCCAGCAGTGAAAAGGTCAATCAGCCCCAGCATTTT.

This chain joins TRBV5-1 and TRBJ2-2; D is perhaps TRBD2 (6 bases). From germline, CDR1 is SGHRS and CDR2 YFSETQ. The V and J ends lost 1 base and 3 bases respectively, with 10 bases between them. The CDR3 sequence is 15 residues long. The CDR3 spells CASSLRLGDTGELFF. CDR3 nucleotide sequence: TGCGCCAGCAGCTTGAGACTAGGAGACACCGGGGAGCTGTTTTTT.

This clone was seen a few times. The chain recombines TRBV19 with TRBJ2-3, with unresolved D. V gave up 4 bases and J gave up 7 bases, with 6 bases separating them. The CDR3 length is 11 residues. Germline values: CDR1 LNHDA, CDR2 SQIVND (reference sequence). The CDR3 reads CASSSQNTQYF. The DNA of the CDR3 is TGTGCCAGTAGTAGCCAAAATACGCAGTATTTT. The entire variable domain, with the rest obtained from reference TRBV19 and TRBJ2-3, is as follows: DGGITQSPKYLFRKEGQNVTLSCEQNLNHDAMYWYRQDPGQGLRLIYYSQIVNDFQKGDIAEGYSVSREKKESFPLTVTSAQKNPTAFYLCASSSQNTQYFGPGTRLTVL.

The rearrangement links TRBV18 to TRBJ1-3; no clear D. In germline, CDR1 is KGHSH, CDR2 LQKENI. The CDR3 consists of 16 residues. V was clipped by 0 bases and J by 0 bases, with 9 bases between them. The CDR3 nucleotides are TGTGCCAGCTCACCACCGAGACCGAGCTCTGGAAACACCATATATTTT. It codes for CASSPPRPSSGNTIYF.

This chain links TRBV5-1 with TRBJ2-2; 9 positions match TRBD2. CDR3 length: 14 amino acids. CDR1 and CDR2 (germline): SGHRS, YFSETQ. With V trimmed by 4 bases and J by 5 bases, 3 bases remained unmatched. The CDR3 region is CASSVAGGTGELFF. In nucleotides, the CDR3 is TGCGCCAGCAGCGTGGCGGGAGGGACCGGGGAGCTGTTTTTT. The whole variable domain, filled in from reference TRBV5-1 and TRBJ2-2, reads KAGVTQTPRYLIKTRGQQVTLSCSPISGHRSVSWYQQTPGQGLQFLFEYFSETQRNKGNFPGRFSGRQFSNSRSEMNVSTLELGDSALYLCASSVAGGTGELFFGEGSRLTVL.